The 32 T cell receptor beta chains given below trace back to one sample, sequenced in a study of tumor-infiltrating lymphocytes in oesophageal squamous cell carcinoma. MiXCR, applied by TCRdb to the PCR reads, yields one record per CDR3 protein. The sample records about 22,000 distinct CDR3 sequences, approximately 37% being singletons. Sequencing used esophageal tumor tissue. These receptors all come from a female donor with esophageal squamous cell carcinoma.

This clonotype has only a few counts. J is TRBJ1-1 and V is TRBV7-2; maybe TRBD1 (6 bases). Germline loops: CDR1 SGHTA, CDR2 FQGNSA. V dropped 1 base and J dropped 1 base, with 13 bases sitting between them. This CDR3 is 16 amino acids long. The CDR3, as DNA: TGTGCCAGCAGCTTAGTGAAGACAGGAGCGAACACTGAAGCTTTCTTT. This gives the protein CASSLVKTGANTEAFF.

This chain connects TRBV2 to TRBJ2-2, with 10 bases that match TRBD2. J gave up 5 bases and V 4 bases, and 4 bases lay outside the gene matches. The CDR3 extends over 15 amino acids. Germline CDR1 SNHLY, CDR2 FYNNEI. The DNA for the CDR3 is TGTGCCAGCAGTGGTCCTAGCGGGGGTACCGGGGAGCTGTTTTTT. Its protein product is CASSGPSGGTGELFF.

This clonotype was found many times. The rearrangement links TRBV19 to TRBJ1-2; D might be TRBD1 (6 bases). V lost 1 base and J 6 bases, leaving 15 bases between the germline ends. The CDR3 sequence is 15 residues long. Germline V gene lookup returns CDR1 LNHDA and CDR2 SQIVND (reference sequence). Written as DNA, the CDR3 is TGTGCCAGTAGTATAGGAGACAGGCGGGCTCATGGCTACACCTTC. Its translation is CASSIGDRRAHGYTF. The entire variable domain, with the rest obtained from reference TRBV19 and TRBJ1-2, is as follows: DGGITQSPKYLFRKEGQNVTLSCEQNLNHDAMYWYRQDPGQGLRLIYYSQIVNDFQKGDIAEGYSVSREKKESFPLTVTSAQKNPTAFYLCASSIGDRRAHGYTFGSGTRLTVV.

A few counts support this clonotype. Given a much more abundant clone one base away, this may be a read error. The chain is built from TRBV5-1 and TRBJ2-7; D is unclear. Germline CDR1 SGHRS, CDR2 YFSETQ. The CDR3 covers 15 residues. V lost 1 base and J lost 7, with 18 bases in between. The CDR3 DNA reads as TGCGCCAGCAGCTTGTGGTCCGATGCTAAGGGTGAGCAGTACTTC. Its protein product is CASSLWSDAKGEQYF.

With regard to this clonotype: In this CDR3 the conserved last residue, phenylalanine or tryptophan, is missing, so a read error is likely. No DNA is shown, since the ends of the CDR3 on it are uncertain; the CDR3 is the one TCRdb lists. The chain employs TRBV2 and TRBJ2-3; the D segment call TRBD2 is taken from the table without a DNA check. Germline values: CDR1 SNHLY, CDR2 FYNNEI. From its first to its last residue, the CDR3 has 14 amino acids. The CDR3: CARRDLNYGYTFGS.

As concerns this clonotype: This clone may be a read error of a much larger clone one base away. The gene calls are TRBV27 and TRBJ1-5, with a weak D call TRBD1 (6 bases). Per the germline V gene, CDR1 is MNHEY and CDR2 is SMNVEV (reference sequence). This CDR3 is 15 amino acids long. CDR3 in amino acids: CAGRRLNRDDQPQHF. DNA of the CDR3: TGTGCCGGCAGACGGCTCAACAGGGACGATCAGCCCCAGCATTTT.

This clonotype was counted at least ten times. The CDR3 nucleotides are TGCGCCAGCAGCTTGTCCGAACCAGACTACAATGAGCAGTTCTTC. Residues: CASSLSEPDYNEQFF. The chain uses TRBV5-1 and TRBJ2-1; no firm D call. Germline assignment: CDR1 SGHRS and CDR2 YFSETQ. The CDR3 runs to 15 residues. The V and J ends lost 1 base and 3 bases respectively, with 11 bases between them.

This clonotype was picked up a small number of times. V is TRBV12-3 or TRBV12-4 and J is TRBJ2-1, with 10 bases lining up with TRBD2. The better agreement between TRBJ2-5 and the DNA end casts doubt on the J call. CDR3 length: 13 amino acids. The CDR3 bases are TGTGCCAGCAGCCCTAGGACTAGCGGGACCCAGTACTTC. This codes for CASSPRTSGTQYF.

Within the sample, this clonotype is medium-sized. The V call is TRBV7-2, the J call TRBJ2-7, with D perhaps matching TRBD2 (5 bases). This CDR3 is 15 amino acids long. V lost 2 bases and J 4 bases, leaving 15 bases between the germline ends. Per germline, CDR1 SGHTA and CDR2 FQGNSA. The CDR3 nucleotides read TGTGCCAGCAGCTTAAGAGTCAGCGGAACTTACGAGCAGTACTTC. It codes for CASSLRVSGTYEQYF.

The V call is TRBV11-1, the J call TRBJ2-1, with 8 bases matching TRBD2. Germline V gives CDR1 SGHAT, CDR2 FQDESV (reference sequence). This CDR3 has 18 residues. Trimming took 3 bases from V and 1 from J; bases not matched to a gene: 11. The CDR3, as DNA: TGTGCCAGCAGCTTTAGGGGGTTGCGCGGGGGGTCCTACAATGAGCAGTTCTTC. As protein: CASSFRGLRGGSYNEQFF. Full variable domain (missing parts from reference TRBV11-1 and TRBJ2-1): EAEVAQSPRYKITEKSQAVAFWCDPISGHATLYWYRQILGQGPELLVQFQDESVVDDSQLPKDRFSAERLKGVDSTLKIQPAELGDSAMYLCASSFRGLRGGSYNEQFFGPGTRLTVL.

The CDR3 reads CASSLNPRGARSGNTIYF. CDR3 bases: TGTGCCAGCAGTTTAAATCCCCGTGGAGCGCGCTCTGGAAACACCATATATTTT. The rearrangement uses TRBV28 and TRBJ1-3, with unresolved D. CDR3 length: 18 residues. Germline lookup yields CDR1 MDHEN and CDR2 SYDVKM. V shed 2 bases and J shed 0 bases, with 17 bases lying between them.

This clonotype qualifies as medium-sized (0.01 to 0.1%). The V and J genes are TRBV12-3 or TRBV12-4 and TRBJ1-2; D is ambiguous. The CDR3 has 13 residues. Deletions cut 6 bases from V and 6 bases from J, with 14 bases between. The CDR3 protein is CASRPGVSDGYTF. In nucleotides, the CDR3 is TGTGCCAGCAGGCCAGGTGTTTCCGATGGCTACACCTTC.

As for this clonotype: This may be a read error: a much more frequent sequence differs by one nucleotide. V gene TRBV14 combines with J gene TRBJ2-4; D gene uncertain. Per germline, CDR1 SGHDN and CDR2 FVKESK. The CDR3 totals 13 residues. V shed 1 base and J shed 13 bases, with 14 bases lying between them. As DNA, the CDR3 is TGTGCCAGCAGCCAAGGTCCTAAACATGAGCAGTACTTC. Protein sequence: CASSQGPKHEQYF.

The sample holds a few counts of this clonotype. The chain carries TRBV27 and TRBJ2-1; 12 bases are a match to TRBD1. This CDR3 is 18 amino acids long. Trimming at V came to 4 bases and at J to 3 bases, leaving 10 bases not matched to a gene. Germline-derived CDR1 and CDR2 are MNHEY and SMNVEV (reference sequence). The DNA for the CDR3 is TGTGCCAGCAGTTCCGGGACAGGGGGCGGCCTCCTCTACAATGAGCAGTTCTTC. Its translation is CASSSGTGGGLLYNEQFF.

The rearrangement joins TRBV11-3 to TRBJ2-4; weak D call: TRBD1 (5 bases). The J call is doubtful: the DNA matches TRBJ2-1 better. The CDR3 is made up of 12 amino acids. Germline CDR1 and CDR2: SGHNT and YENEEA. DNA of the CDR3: TGTGCCAGCAGCCTGGACAACAATGAGCAGTTCTTC. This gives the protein CASSLDNNEQFF.

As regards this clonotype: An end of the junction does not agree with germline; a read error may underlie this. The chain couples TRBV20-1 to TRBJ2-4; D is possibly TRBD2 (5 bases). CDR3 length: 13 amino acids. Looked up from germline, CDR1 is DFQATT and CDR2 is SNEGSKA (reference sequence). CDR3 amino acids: CSARRTEGSPLHF. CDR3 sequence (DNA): TGCAGTGCTAGGCGGACCGAGGGTTCACCCCTCCACTTC.

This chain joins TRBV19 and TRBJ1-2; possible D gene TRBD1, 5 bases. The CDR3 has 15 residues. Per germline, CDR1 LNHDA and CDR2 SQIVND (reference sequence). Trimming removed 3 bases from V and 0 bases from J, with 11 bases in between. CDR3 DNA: TGTGCCAGTAGTATTGGTGGGGACCCTAACTATGGCTACACCTTC. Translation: CASSIGGDPNYGYTF.

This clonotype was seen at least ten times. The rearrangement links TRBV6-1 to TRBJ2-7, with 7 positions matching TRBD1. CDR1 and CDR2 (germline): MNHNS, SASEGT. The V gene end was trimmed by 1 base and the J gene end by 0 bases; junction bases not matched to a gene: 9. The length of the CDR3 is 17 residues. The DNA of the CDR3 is TGTGCCAGCAGTGAAGTAGAGGGGGCCAGGGGCTCCTACGAGCAGTACTTC. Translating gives CASSEVEGARGSYEQYF.

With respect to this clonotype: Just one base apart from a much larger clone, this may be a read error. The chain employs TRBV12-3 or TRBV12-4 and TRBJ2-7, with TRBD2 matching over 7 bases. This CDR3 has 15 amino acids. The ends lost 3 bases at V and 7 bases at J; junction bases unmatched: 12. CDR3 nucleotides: TGTGCCAGCAGTTTTACCCTAGCGGCAAACAATGAGCAGTACTTC. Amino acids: CASSFTLAANNEQYF.

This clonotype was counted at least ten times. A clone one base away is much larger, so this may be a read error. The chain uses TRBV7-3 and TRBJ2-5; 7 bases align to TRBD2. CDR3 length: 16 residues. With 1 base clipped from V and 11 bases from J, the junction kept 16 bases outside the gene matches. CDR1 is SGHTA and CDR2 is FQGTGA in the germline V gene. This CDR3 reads CASSLRGGRNYNEQYF. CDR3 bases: TGTGCCAGCAGCTTAAGGGGGGGGAGGAACTACAATGAGCAGTACTTC.

The CDR3: CAHRGPNEQYF. In DNA, the CDR3 is TGTGCACACAGGGGGCCCAACGAGCAGTACTTC. V usage is TRBV2 and J usage is TRBJ2-6, with 9 positions matching TRBD1. The better agreement between TRBJ2-7 and the DNA end casts doubt on the J call. CDR1 is SNHLY, CDR2 FYNNEI, per germline. The CDR3 has 11 residues.

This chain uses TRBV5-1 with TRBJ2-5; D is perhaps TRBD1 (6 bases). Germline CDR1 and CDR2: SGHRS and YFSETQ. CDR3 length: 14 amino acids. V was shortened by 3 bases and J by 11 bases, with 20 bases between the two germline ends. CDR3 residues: CASSSQFGQNEQYF. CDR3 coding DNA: TGCGCCAGCAGCTCTCAGTTTGGACAGAATGAGCAGTACTTC.

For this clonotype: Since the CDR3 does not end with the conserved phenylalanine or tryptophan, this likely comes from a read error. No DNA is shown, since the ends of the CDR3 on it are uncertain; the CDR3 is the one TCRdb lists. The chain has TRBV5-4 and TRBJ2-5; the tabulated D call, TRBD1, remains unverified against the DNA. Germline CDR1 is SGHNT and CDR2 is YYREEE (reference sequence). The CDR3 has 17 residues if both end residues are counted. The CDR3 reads CASSSALGQSYGYTFGS.

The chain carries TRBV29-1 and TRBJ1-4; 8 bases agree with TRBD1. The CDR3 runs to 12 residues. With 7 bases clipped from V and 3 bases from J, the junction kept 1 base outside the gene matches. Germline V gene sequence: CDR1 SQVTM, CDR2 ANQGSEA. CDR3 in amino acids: CSATGANEKLFF. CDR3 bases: TGCAGCGCGACAGGGGCTAATGAAAAACTGTTTTTT.

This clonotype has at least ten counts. Here the CDR3 reads CASSSTLGSGNTIYF. For the CDR3, the DNA is TGCGCCAGCAGTTCCACTCTAGGCTCTGGAAACACCATATATTTT. The rearrangement uses TRBV10-1 and TRBJ1-3; the D is unclear. Germline assignment: CDR1 WNHNN and CDR2 SYGVQD (reference sequence). The CDR3 consists of 15 residues. Trimming removed 5 bases at V and 0 bases at J, with 11 bases between.

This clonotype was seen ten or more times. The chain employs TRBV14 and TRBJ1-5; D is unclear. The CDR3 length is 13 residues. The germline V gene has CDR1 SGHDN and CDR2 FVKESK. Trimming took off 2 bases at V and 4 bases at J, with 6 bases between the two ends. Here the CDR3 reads CASSQSGNQPQHF. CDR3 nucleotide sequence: TGTGCCAGCAGCCAATCAGGAAATCAGCCCCAGCATTTT.

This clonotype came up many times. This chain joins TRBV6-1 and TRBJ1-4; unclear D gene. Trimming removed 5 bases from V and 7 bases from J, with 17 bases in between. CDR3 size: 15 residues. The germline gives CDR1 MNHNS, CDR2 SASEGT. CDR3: CASSFKRATAEKLFF. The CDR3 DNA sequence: TGTGCCAGCAGTTTCAAGCGGGCGACCGCTGAAAAACTGTTTTTT.

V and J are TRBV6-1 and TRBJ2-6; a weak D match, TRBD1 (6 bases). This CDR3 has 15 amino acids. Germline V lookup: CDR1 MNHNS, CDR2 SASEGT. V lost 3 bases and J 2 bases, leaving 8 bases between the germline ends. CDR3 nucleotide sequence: TGTGCCAGCAGTGACTCAGGGGCTGGGGCCAACGTCCTGACTTTC. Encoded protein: CASSDSGAGANVLTF.

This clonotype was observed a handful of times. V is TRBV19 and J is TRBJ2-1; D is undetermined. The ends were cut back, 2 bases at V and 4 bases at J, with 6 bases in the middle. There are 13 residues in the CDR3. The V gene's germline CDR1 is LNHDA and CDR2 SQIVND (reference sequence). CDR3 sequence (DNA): TGTGCCAGTAGTATAAACATATACAATGAGCAGTTCTTC. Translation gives CASSINIYNEQFF.

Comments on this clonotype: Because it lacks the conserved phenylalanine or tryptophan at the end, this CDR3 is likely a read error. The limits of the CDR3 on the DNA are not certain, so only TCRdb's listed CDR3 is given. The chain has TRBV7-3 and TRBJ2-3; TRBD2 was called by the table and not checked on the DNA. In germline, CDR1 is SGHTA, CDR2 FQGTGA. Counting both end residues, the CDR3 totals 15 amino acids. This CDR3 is CASSTQAGDEQFFGA.

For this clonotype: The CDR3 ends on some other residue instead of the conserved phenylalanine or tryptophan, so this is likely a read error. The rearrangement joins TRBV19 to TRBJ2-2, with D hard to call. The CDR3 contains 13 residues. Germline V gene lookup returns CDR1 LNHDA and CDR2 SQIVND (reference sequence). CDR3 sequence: CASSVLNTGQLFI. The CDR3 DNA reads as TGTGCCAGTAGCGTACTTAACACCGGGCAGCTGTTTATT.

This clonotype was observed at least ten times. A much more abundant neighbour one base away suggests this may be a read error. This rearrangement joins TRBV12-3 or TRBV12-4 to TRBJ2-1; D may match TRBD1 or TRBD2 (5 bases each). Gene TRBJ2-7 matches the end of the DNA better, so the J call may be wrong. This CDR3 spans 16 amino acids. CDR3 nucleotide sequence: TGTGCCAGCAGTTTAGGGGACGGAACTAGGGCTCATGAGCAGTACTTC. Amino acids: CASSLGDGTRAHEQYF.